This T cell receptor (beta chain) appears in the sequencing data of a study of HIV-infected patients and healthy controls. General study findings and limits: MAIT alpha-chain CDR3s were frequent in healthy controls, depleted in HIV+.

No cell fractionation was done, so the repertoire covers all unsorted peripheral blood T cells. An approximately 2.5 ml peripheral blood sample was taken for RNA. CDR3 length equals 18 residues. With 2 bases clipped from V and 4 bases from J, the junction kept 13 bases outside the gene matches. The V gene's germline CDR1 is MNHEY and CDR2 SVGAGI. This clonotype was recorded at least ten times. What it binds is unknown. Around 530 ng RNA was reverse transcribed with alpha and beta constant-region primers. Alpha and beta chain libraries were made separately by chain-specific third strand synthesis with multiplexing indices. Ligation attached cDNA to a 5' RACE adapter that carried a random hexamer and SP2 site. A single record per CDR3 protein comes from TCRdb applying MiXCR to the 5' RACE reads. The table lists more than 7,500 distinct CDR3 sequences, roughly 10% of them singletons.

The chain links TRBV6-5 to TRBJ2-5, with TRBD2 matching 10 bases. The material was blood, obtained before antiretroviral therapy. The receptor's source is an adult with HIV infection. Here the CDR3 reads CASSYGTPIAGGPETQYF. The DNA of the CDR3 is TGTGCCAGCAGTTACGGGACACCGATAGCGGGGGGCCCAGAGACCCAGTACTTC.